The 14 T cell receptor beta chains below come from one sample, sequenced in a study of blood T cell repertoires in COVID-19. The protocol was immunoSEQ multiplex PCR, while the TCRdb copy is restricted to in-frame clones and leaves out a portion. The sample has 250,000 or so clones; around 90% are singletons. Input material: peripheral blood. These receptor sequences come from a woman in her sixties or seventies with COVID-19, enrolled during active disease.

The CDR3 sequence: CSVGTHSPLHF. CDR3 in DNA: TGCAGCGTTGGGACACATTCACCCCTCCACTTT. The rearrangement joins TRBV29-1 to TRBJ1-6, with D possibly matching TRBD1 (5 bases). With 4 bases removed from V and 8 bases from J, the gap between germline ends came to 6 bases. Germline V gives CDR1 SQVTM, CDR2 ANQGSEA. This CDR3 is 11 amino acids long.

The V and J genes are TRBV5-6 and TRBJ2-5, with a possible D match to TRBD2 (6 bases). Between the trimmed V and J ends, which lost 4 bases and 5 bases, there was a span of 15 bases. Germline V CDR1 and CDR2: SGHDT, YYEEEE. There are 14 residues in the CDR3. CDR3 sequence reads: CASSRLVDTETQYF. DNA for the CDR3: TGTGCCAGCAGCCGACTAGTCGATACGGAGACCCAGTACTTC. Looking up the rest from reference TRBV5-6 and TRBJ2-5 gives the full variable domain: DAGVTQSPTHLIKTRGQQVTLRCSPKSGHDTVSWYQQALGQGPQFIFQYYEEEERQRGNFPDRFSGHQFPNYSSELNVNALLLGDSALYLCASSRLVDTETQYFGPGTRLLVL.

The chain combines TRBV25-1 with TRBJ1-6; TRBD1 is a possible D gene (6 bases). CDR3 length equals 15 residues. Trimming stripped 5 bases from V and 7 bases from J, with 15 bases between. Germline V gene sequence: CDR1 MGHDK, CDR2 SYGVNS. CDR3 loop: CASSYSQGWNSPLHF. The CDR3 nucleotides read TGTGCCAGCAGTTACTCACAGGGATGGAATTCACCCCTCCACTTT. The full variable domain, completed using reference TRBV25-1 and TRBJ1-6, is EADIYQTPRYLVIGTGKKITLECSQTMGHDKMYWYQQDPGMELHLIHYSYGVNSTEKGDLSSESTVSRIRTEHFPLTLESARPSHTSQYLCASSYSQGWNSPLHFGNGTRLTVT.

The rearrangement joins TRBV30 to TRBJ2-1; 15 bases line up with TRBD2. Looked up from germline, CDR1 is GTSNPN and CDR2 is SVGIG (reference sequence). The V segment lost 3 bases and the J segment 8 bases; nucleotides outside the gene matches: 8. There are 16 residues in the CDR3. CDR3 loop: CAWSPGLAGGLDEQFF. The DNA for the CDR3 is TGTGCCTGGAGCCCGGGACTAGCGGGGGGCCTAGATGAGCAGTTCTTC.

A single count supports this clone. The gene calls are TRBV7-2 and TRBJ2-3; D is unclear. This CDR3 contains 14 residues. The germline V gene has CDR1 SGHTA and CDR2 FQGNSA. The V and J ends lost 3 bases and 0 bases respectively, with 7 bases between them. As DNA, the CDR3 is TGTGCCAGCAGCTTTGCGCGAAGCACAGATACGCAGTATTTT. Translating it yields CASSFARSTDTQYF. The variable domain in full, completed from reference TRBV7-2 and TRBJ2-3, reads GAGVSQSPSNKVTEKGKDVELRCDPISGHTALYWYRQSLGQGLEFLIYFQGNSAPDKSGLPSDRFSAERTGGSVSTLTIQRTQQEDSAVYLCASSFARSTDTQYFGPGTRLTVL.

V gene TRBV29-1 combines with J gene TRBJ1-2; a possible D gene is TRBD1 (5 bases). CDR3 length equals 14 residues. In germline, CDR1 is SQVTM, CDR2 ANQGSEA. The ends were cut back, 4 bases at V and 1 base at J, with 13 bases in the middle. CDR3 coding DNA: TGCAGCGTTGGATCGCCGGGGGTTAACTATGGCTACACCTTC. Protein: CSVGSPGVNYGYTF.

CDR3 in amino acids: CAIRGDGNTEAFF. The CDR3, as DNA: TGTGCCATCAGGGGAGACGGGAACACTGAAGCTTTCTTT. The chain carries TRBV10-3 and TRBJ1-1; D remains unclear. Germline loops: CDR1 ENHRY, CDR2 SYGVKD. This CDR3 has 13 amino acids. The V gene lost 6 bases and the J gene lost 1 base, with 9 bases spanning the gap.

The chain joins TRBV24-1 to TRBJ2-1; 10 bases are a match to TRBD1. The CDR3 is 14 amino acids. The trim removed 6 bases at V and 6 bases at J, leaving 4 bases unmatched. Germline V lookup: CDR1 KGHDR, CDR2 SFDVKD. The CDR3 reads CATSLTGGGNEQFF. Written as DNA, the CDR3 is TGTGCCACCAGTCTGACAGGGGGCGGCAATGAGCAGTTCTTC.

This rearrangement joins TRBV30 to TRBJ1-6, with no clear D. The CDR3 has 15 amino acids. V was shortened by 1 base and J by 1 base, with 8 bases between the two germline ends. The germline gives CDR1 GTSNPN, CDR2 SVGIG (reference sequence). CDR3 in amino acids: CAWSDGGSYNSPLHF. The CDR3 nucleotides are TGTGCCTGGAGTGATGGAGGATCCTATAATTCACCCCTCCACTTT.

This clone has a handful of counts. The CDR3 loop is CASSTPRDRPPRAFF. The CDR3 bases are TGTGCCAGCAGTACCCCCCGGGACAGGCCACCCCGAGCTTTCTTT. The chain is built from TRBV6-5 and TRBJ1-1, with TRBD1 matching 8 bases. This CDR3 has 15 amino acids. CDR1 is MNHEY, CDR2 SVGAGI, per germline. Trimming cost V 5 bases and J 10 bases; bases outside gene matches: 15.

This sequence joins TRBV19 and TRBJ2-2; a possible D gene is TRBD1 (5 bases). Per the germline V gene, CDR1 is LNHDA and CDR2 is SQIVND (reference sequence). V dropped 1 base and J dropped 1 base, with 10 bases sitting between them. This CDR3 is 16 amino acids long. The CDR3: CASSIAAGMNTGELFF. The CDR3 DNA follows: TGTGCCAGTAGTATAGCGGCAGGGATGAACACCGGGGAGCTGTTTTTT.

CDR3 sequence: CASSPRSGGMLNTGELFF. Written as DNA, the CDR3 is TGTGCCAGCAGCCCTAGGTCGGGGGGAATGCTGAACACCGGGGAGCTGTTTTTT. The V call is TRBV2, the J call TRBJ2-2; 7 nucleotides match TRBD2. The V gene end was trimmed by 6 bases and the J gene end by 1 base; junction bases not matched to a gene: 14. CDR3 length: 18 residues. CDR1 and CDR2 (germline): SNHLY, FYNNEI. Together with reference TRBV2 and TRBJ2-2, the CDR3 gives the full variable domain: EPEVTQTPSHQVTQMGQEVILRCVPISNHLYFYWYRQILGQKVEFLVSFYNNEISEKSEIFDDQFSVERPDGSNFTLKIRSTKLEDSAMYFCASSPRSGGMLNTGELFFGEGSRLTVL.

This rearrangement joins TRBV6-6 to TRBJ2-3; 8 bases fit TRBD2. The CDR3 runs to 16 residues. J was trimmed by 6 bases and V by 0 bases; bases with no gene match: 8. The germline CDR1 and CDR2 sequences are MNHNY and SVGAGI (reference sequence). The CDR3 DNA reads as TGTGCCAGCAGTTACTCATCGGGGGGGCCTTACGATACGCAGTATTTT. It specifies CASSYSSGGPYDTQYF.

The chain combines TRBV6-6 with TRBJ1-6; possible D gene TRBD1, 6 bases. The length of the CDR3 is 14 residues. Germline V gene data show CDR1 as MNHNY and CDR2 as SVGAGI (reference sequence). V lost 6 bases to trimming and J lost 8 bases, with 14 bases between them. The CDR3 region is CASRIDRKDSPLHF. The CDR3 coding sequence is TGTGCCAGCAGGATCGACAGGAAGGATTCACCCCTCCACTTT.